This T cell receptor (beta chain) was retrieved from a study of OX40 agonist ivuxolimab in advanced cancers. General study points: Some patients who did not respond also had low normalized T-cell clonal expansion. Average numbers of expanded clones were greater in CD8+ T cells than in CD4+. The CD4+ and CD8+ T cells in the blood had expanded clonally by week 6 at 0.1 to 3.0 mg/kg.

In its sample, this clone was seen once. The antigen is not known. V was cut by 2 bases and J by 6 bases, with 5 bases left in between. CDR1 KGHSH and CDR2 LQKENI come from the germline V gene. The CDR3 consists of 12 residues. Patients were ineligible given autoimmune disease history or systemic immunosuppression. TCRdb keeps only in-frame clones here, not all; method: immunoSEQ multiplex PCR. The table lists 90,000 or so clones, over 75% of them singletons, with about 4.7% in the top ten. This chain links TRBV18 with TRBJ1-5, with D unresolved. The receptor was isolated from an adult with an advanced solid tumor such as melanoma, head and neck, liver or kidney cancer. Sample: CD4+ or CD8+ T cells sorted from blood, taken in a trial of the OX40 agonist ivuxolimab. CDR3 loop: CASSPSSQPQHF. CDR3 coding DNA: TGTGCCAGCTCACCATCAAGTCAGCCCCAGCATTTT.